Below are 27 T cell receptor beta chains sequenced from a single sample in a study of early stage breast cancer tumors. Clones were sequenced by immunoSEQ multiplex PCR, and TCRdb holds only the in-frame ones, with some missing. The sample has more than 12,000 clones, about 81% seen once. Sequencing used normal breast tissue next to the tumor. The receptor source for this set is a person in their twenties or thirties with breast cancer.

The chain recombines TRBV30 with TRBJ2-7, with 16 bases lining up with TRBD2. Germline CDR1 and CDR2: GTSNPN and SVGIG (reference sequence). The CDR3 length is 19 residues. J was trimmed by 0 bases and V by 2 bases; bases with no gene match: 10. Here the CDR3 reads CAWSTPGLAGGRSSYEQYF. The CDR3 region has the DNA TGTGCCTGGAGTACCCCGGGACTAGCGGGAGGGAGGAGCTCCTACGAGCAGTACTTC. Full variable domain (missing parts from reference TRBV30 and TRBJ2-7): SQTIHQWPATLVQPVGSPLSLECTVEGTSNPNLYWYRQAAGRGLQLLFYSVGIGQISSEVPQNLSASRPQDRQFILSSKKLLLSDSGFYLCAWSTPGLAGGRSSYEQYFGPGTRLTVT.

The chain has TRBV18 and TRBJ1-5, with TRBD1 as a possible D gene (6 bases). V lost 4 bases and J lost 1, with 23 bases in between. Germline V CDR1 and CDR2: KGHSH, LQKENI. The CDR3 is 19 amino acids. Here the CDR3 reads CASSLSRTGSAASNQPQHF. The CDR3 DNA sequence: TGTGCCAGCTCACTCTCCCGAACAGGGTCGGCGGCGAGCAATCAGCCCCAGCATTTT.

The rearrangement joins TRBV19 to TRBJ1-1; D may be TRBD1 (5 bases). The germline V gene has CDR1 LNHDA and CDR2 SQIVND (reference sequence). Trimming pared 3 bases from V and 7 bases from J, leaving 12 bases between. The length of the CDR3 is 13 residues. Here the CDR3 reads CASSIAGKNEAFF. The DNA for the CDR3 is TGTGCCAGTAGTATCGCAGGGAAAAATGAAGCTTTCTTT.

The chain combines TRBV7-2 with TRBJ1-2; D is ambiguous. From germline, CDR1 is SGHTA and CDR2 FQGNSA. CDR3 size: 14 residues. The V end was cut by 3 bases, the J end by 3 bases, with 11 bases between. The CDR3 spells CASSLAEADYGYTF. Written as DNA, the CDR3 is TGTGCCAGCAGCTTGGCAGAGGCAGACTATGGCTACACCTTC.

J is TRBJ1-1 and V is TRBV5-5; D not resolved. Germline V gene sequence: CDR1 SGHKS, CDR2 YYEKEE (reference sequence). The CDR3 spans 15 residues. Trimming pared 4 bases from V and 1 base from J, leaving 14 bases between. This chain's CDR3 is CASSMYVEKNTEAFF. In DNA, the CDR3 is TGTGCCAGCAGCATGTACGTAGAAAAGAACACTGAAGCTTTCTTT.

This rearrangement joins TRBV7-2 to TRBJ2-5, with 11 bases that match TRBD2. TRBJ2-7 explains the end of the DNA better; the J call may be wrong. The CDR3 spans 16 residues. Germline V gene lookup returns CDR1 SGHTA and CDR2 FQGNSA. The CDR3 sequence is CASSQTSGGSSYEQYF. The DNA for the CDR3 is TGTGCCAGCAGCCAAACTAGCGGGGGCAGCTCCTACGAGCAGTACTTC.

This chain uses TRBV19 with TRBJ2-3; D may correspond to TRBD1 or TRBD2 (5 bases each). The germline gives CDR1 LNHDA, CDR2 SQIVND (reference sequence). V shed 6 bases and J shed 0 bases, with 28 bases lying between them. CDR3 length: 20 amino acids. The chain's CDR3 is CASRGVLPSVNLYSTDTQYF. The CDR3 nucleotides read TGTGCCAGTAGGGGGGTATTGCCCTCGGTTAATCTATATAGCACAGATACGCAGTATTTT.

The chain employs TRBV7-9 and TRBJ1-3, with D possibly TRBD1 on 5 matching bases. With 4 bases removed from V and 6 bases from J, the gap between germline ends came to 7 bases. CDR3 size: 12 residues. The germline V gene encodes CDR1 SEHNR and CDR2 FQNEAQ (reference sequence). The CDR3 here is CASSWDPNTIYF. The CDR3 nucleotides are TGTGCCAGCAGCTGGGACCCAAACACCATATATTTT. The entire variable domain, with the rest obtained from reference TRBV7-9 and TRBJ1-3, is as follows: DTGVSQNPRHKITKRGQNVTFRCDPISEHNRLYWYRQTLGQGPEFLTYFQNEAQLEKSRLLSDRFSAERPKGSFSTLEIQRTEQGDSAMYLCASSWDPNTIYFGEGSWLTVV.

The gene calls are TRBV30 and TRBJ2-5, with D possibly being TRBD1 (6 bases). CDR3 length: 13 amino acids. V was clipped by 5 bases and J by 3 bases, with 13 bases between them. CDR1 is GTSNPN, CDR2 SVGIG, per germline (reference sequence). The CDR3 sequence: CAWAPDSKETQYF. The CDR3 DNA reads as TGTGCCTGGGCCCCGGACAGCAAAGAGACCCAGTACTTC.

This chain connects TRBV9 to TRBJ2-3, with TRBD1 matching over 9 bases. The CDR3 extends over 17 amino acids. Germline lookup yields CDR1 SGDLS and CDR2 YYNGEE. The ends lost 0 bases at V and 4 bases at J; junction bases unmatched: 9. In nucleotides, the CDR3 is TGTGCCAGCAGCGTAGATCCCGGGACAGGGATGGCAGATACGCAGTATTTT. Translating it yields CASSVDPGTGMADTQYF.

The chain couples TRBV11-3 to TRBJ2-7; 10 nucleotides align to TRBD2. V dropped 1 base and J dropped 4; count of bases not matched to a gene: 4. Germline CDR1 and CDR2: SGHNT and YENEEA. This CDR3 region has 15 residues. CDR3 amino acids: CASSLASGSQYEQYF. The CDR3, as DNA: TGTGCCAGCAGCTTAGCTAGCGGGAGTCAGTACGAGCAGTACTTC.

This clone was seen a few times. V and J are TRBV6-1 and TRBJ2-5; no clear D. The V gene's germline CDR1 is MNHNS and CDR2 SASEGT. The V end lost 4 bases, the J end lost 0 bases, and 18 bases lay between the germline ends. This CDR3 region has 17 residues. This CDR3 is CASSAHLCSLDQETQYF. The CDR3 DNA sequence: TGTGCCAGCAGTGCCCACCTTTGTAGCTTAGACCAAGAGACCCAGTACTTC.

This chain connects TRBV9 to TRBJ1-2; a possible D gene is TRBD1 (6 bases). This CDR3 contains 15 residues. Germline V lookup: CDR1 SGDLS, CDR2 YYNGEE. Trimming shortened V by 2 bases and J by 4 bases, and 15 bases separated the two germline ends. Written as DNA, the CDR3 is TGTGCCAGCAGCGTCCGGGACAACTCTTTCTATGGCTACACCTTC. Encoded protein: CASSVRDNSFYGYTF.

The chain couples TRBV7-3 to TRBJ2-3; 7 bases line up with TRBD1. V trimming: 4 bases; J trimming: 2 bases; junction bases outside the gene matches: 6. This CDR3 has 15 residues. CDR1 is SGHTA and CDR2 is FQGTGA in the germline V gene. CDR3 sequence reads: CASSSGTVITDTQYF. The CDR3 DNA reads as TGTGCCAGCAGCTCCGGGACAGTAATCACAGATACGCAGTATTTT.

This sequence joins TRBV7-2 and TRBJ2-2, with 8 bases matching TRBD1. The V segment lost 3 bases and the J segment 0 bases; nucleotides outside the gene matches: 3. The CDR3 is 16 amino acids. Germline loops: CDR1 SGHTA, CDR2 FQGNSA. The CDR3 loop is CASSLGTGANTGELFF. Written as DNA, the CDR3 is TGTGCCAGCAGCTTGGGGACAGGTGCGAACACCGGGGAGCTGTTTTTT.

The V call is TRBV7-8, the J call TRBJ2-7; D possibly matches TRBD1 or TRBD2 (5 bases each). The CDR3 consists of 15 residues. V lost 4 bases to trimming and J lost 5 bases, with 18 bases between them. Germline lookup yields CDR1 SGHVS and CDR2 FQNEAQ. CDR3 nucleotide sequence: TGTGCCAGCAGCTCCATACCCGGGACCAATAACGAGCAGTACTTC. It encodes CASSSIPGTNNEQYF. The full variable domain, its missing parts supplied by reference TRBV7-8 and TRBJ2-7, is GAGVSQSPRYKVAKRGQDVALRCDPISGHVSLFWYQQALGQGPEFLTYFQNEAQLDKSGLPSDRFFAERPEGSVSTLKIQRTQQEDSAVYLCASSSIPGTNNEQYFGPGTRLTVT.

This rearrangement joins TRBV5-4 to TRBJ2-5, with 9 nucleotides matching TRBD2. V was clipped by 0 bases and J by 7 bases; unmatched bases: 10. The CDR3 extends over 16 amino acids. The germline gives CDR1 SGHNT, CDR2 YYREEE (reference sequence). This chain's CDR3 is CASSLDSSGKMGTQYF. The CDR3 nucleotides are TGTGCCAGCAGCTTGGATTCTAGCGGGAAGATGGGGACCCAGTACTTC.

The chain uses TRBV6-5 and TRBJ2-7; TRBD1 aligns across 8 bases. Germline V gene data show CDR1 as MNHEY and CDR2 as SVGAGI. This CDR3 is built from 14 residues. Germline trimming cut 1 base from V and 1 base from J; bases unmatched to any gene: 0. The CDR3 DNA follows: TGTGCCAGCAGTTACTGGACAGGGTCCTACGAGCAGTACTTC. Its translation is CASSYWTGSYEQYF.

The rearrangement joins TRBV19 to TRBJ1-5; 9 positions match TRBD1. V lost 6 bases, J lost 4 bases, and 16 bases stayed unmatched. The CDR3 length is 18 residues. The germline CDR1 and CDR2 sequences are LNHDA and SQIVND (reference sequence). CDR3 residues: CASSETKTTGGFNQPQHF. CDR3 sequence (DNA): TGTGCCAGTAGCGAGACTAAAACTACAGGGGGCTTTAATCAGCCCCAGCATTTT.

J is TRBJ1-1 and V is TRBV29-1, with a possible D match to TRBD1 (6 bases). The CDR3 loop spans 15 amino acids. Trimming pared 6 bases from V and 1 base from J, leaving 18 bases between. Germline V gives CDR1 SQVTM, CDR2 ANQGSEA. The CDR3 protein is CSVMQGISRNTEAFF. CDR3 nucleotide sequence: TGCAGCGTCATGCAGGGGATTAGTAGGAACACTGAAGCTTTCTTT.

The chain recombines TRBV2 with TRBJ1-1, with a possible D match to TRBD1 (5 bases). Trimming cost V 10 bases and J 1 base, with 13 bases left between them. The length of the CDR3 is 13 residues. Germline CDR1 and CDR2: SNHLY and FYNNEI. The CDR3 DNA sequence: TGTGCCACCAAAGGGACGGAGAACACTGAAGCTTTCTTT. Translating gives CATKGTENTEAFF.

CDR3 DNA sequence: TGTGCCATCAGTGAGTCGCAGGCAACTAATGAAAAACTGTTTTTT. Translated: CAISESQATNEKLFF. This chain links TRBV10-3 with TRBJ1-4, with D hard to call. V was shortened by 0 bases and J by 0 bases, with 5 bases between the two germline ends. The CDR3 has 15 amino acids. Germline V lookup: CDR1 ENHRY, CDR2 SYGVKD.

The chain recombines TRBV6-5 with TRBJ2-7, with 8 bases identical to TRBD1. The CDR3 covers 15 residues. Germline CDR1 reads MNHEY; CDR2 reads SVGAGI. The V and J ends lost 2 bases and 6 bases, in that order; junction bases with no gene match: 9. CDR3 sequence (DNA): TGTGCCAGCAGTTACCAGACAGGGGTGAGTGGCGAGCAGTACTTC. It specifies CASSYQTGVSGEQYF.

The rearrangement uses TRBV6-1 and TRBJ2-1; TRBD2 matches 7 bases. J was trimmed by 3 bases and V by 4 bases; bases with no gene match: 6. Germline CDR1 reads MNHNS; CDR2 reads SASEGT. The CDR3 extends over 15 amino acids. CDR3: CASSGTGGSYNEQFF. In DNA, the CDR3 is TGTGCCAGCAGTGGTACTGGCGGGAGCTACAATGAGCAGTTCTTC.

This sequence joins TRBV19 and TRBJ2-1; D uncertain. Germline V CDR1 and CDR2: LNHDA, SQIVND (reference sequence). The CDR3 totals 14 residues. V dropped 7 bases and J dropped 0 bases, with 10 bases sitting between them. CDR3 coding DNA: TGTGCCAGTAAGAGGATGAGCTCCTACAATGAGCAGTTCTTC. It codes for CASKRMSSYNEQFF.

CDR3 protein: CASSPRAPTGYTF. The CDR3 coding sequence is TGTGCCAGCAGCCCCCGGGCCCCCACGGGCTACACCTTC. The rearrangement joins TRBV9 to TRBJ1-2; D gene uncertain. The CDR3 sequence is 13 residues long. Germline assignment: CDR1 SGDLS and CDR2 YYNGEE. Trimming pared 4 bases from V and 8 bases from J, leaving 15 bases between.

The chain recombines TRBV18 with TRBJ1-1; D not certain. Trimming took off 1 base at V and 6 bases at J, with 9 bases between the two ends. The germline gives CDR1 KGHSH, CDR2 LQKENI. The CDR3 runs to 13 residues. Here the CDR3 DNA reads TGTGCCAGCTCACCACAGGGCCAGGCTGAAGCTTTCTTT. As protein: CASSPQGQAEAFF.